One sample yielded the 27 T cell receptor beta chains listed below, sequenced in a study of T cells after yellow fever vaccination. Via MiXCR, TCRdb re-called the 5' RACE reads, giving one row per CDR3 protein. The sample has some 350,000 distinct CDR3 sequences; around 4.1% are singletons. Specimen: PBMCs, collected 5 days after the yellow fever booster vaccination. The receptors were gathered from a young man who received the YFV17D yellow fever vaccine.

This clonotype was found many times. The chain links TRBV20-1 to TRBJ2-5; 10 nucleotides match TRBD2. This CDR3 has 15 amino acids. After removal of 1 base from V and 1 base from J, the junction contained 3 bases not matched to a gene. Germline assignment: CDR1 DFQATT and CDR2 SNEGSKA (reference sequence). CDR3 coding DNA: TGCAGTGCTAGAGCTAGCGGGGGTGTCCAAGAGACCCAGTACTTC. Translated: CSARASGGVQETQYF.

This chain uses TRBV5-1 with TRBJ2-7, with TRBD2 as a possible D gene (7 bases). The germline V gene encodes CDR1 SGHRS and CDR2 YFSETQ. CDR3 size: 15 residues. Trimming removed 0 bases from V and 0 bases from J, with 10 bases in between. The CDR3 protein is CASSLEGGISYEQYF. The CDR3 nucleotides are TGCGCCAGCAGCTTGGAGGGGGGGATCTCCTACGAGCAGTACTTC.

At least ten counts were recorded for this clonotype. The chain has TRBV20-1 and TRBJ2-7; 11 nucleotides match TRBD2. V lost 7 bases to trimming and J lost 0 bases; unmatched junction nucleotides: 5. This CDR3 is 14 amino acids long. Germline V gives CDR1 DFQATT, CDR2 SNEGSKA (reference sequence). CDR3 sequence (DNA): TGCAGTGTTAAGACTAGCGGGGTCTCCTACGAGCAGTACTTC. Translated, it gives CSVKTSGVSYEQYF.

This clonotype was counted at least ten times. The rearrangement links TRBV5-5 to TRBJ1-1; D is unclear. V dropped 0 bases and J dropped 1 base, with 7 bases sitting between them. The V gene's germline CDR1 is SGHKS and CDR2 YYEKEE (reference sequence). The CDR3 totals 14 residues. This chain's CDR3 is CASSLAGPNTEAFF. The CDR3 DNA follows: TGTGCCAGCAGCTTGGCGGGTCCGAACACTGAAGCTTTCTTT.

This clonotype was found many times. The V and J genes are TRBV7-9 and TRBJ2-1, with D unclear. The germline V gene encodes CDR1 SEHNR and CDR2 FQNEAQ (reference sequence). The CDR3 has 11 amino acids. V was clipped by 2 bases and J by 8 bases, with 4 bases between them. The CDR3 DNA reads TGTGCCAGCAGCTTACTGGATGAGCAGTTCTTC. Protein sequence: CASSLLDEQFF. The full variable domain, its missing parts supplied by reference TRBV7-9 and TRBJ2-1, is DTGVSQNPRHKITKRGQNVTFRCDPISEHNRLYWYRQTLGQGPEFLTYFQNEAQLEKSRLLSDRFSAERPKGSFSTLEIQRTEQGDSAMYLCASSLLDEQFFGPGTRLTVL.

This clonotype was seen a few times. The V and J genes are TRBV6-6 and TRBJ1-5; the D gene is possibly TRBD1 (5 bases). The CDR3 totals 14 residues. Germline lookup yields CDR1 MNHNY and CDR2 SVGAGI (reference sequence). Deletions cut 0 bases from V and 7 bases from J, with 10 bases between. The CDR3 nucleotides are TGTGCCAGCAGTTACTCGCAGGGTAGGCAGCCCCAGCATTTT. Its translation: CASSYSQGRQPQHF.

The chain joins TRBV5-1 to TRBJ2-1, with D perhaps TRBD1 (6 bases). The germline V gene has CDR1 SGHRS and CDR2 YFSETQ. V was shortened by 4 bases and J by 4 bases, with 15 bases between the two germline ends. The length of the CDR3 is 15 residues. CDR3 in amino acids: CASSPTGTPYNEQFF. The CDR3 DNA sequence: TGCGCCAGCAGCCCGACCGGGACACCGTACAATGAGCAGTTCTTC.

The chain links TRBV25-1 to TRBJ2-3; D might be TRBD2 (7 bases). The CDR3 sequence is 17 residues long. V lost 4 bases and J 0 bases, leaving 17 bases between the germline ends. CDR1 and CDR2 (germline): MGHDK, SYGVNS. The CDR3 reads CASSGIGGGDSTDTQYF. The CDR3 DNA reads as TGTGCCAGCAGTGGTATAGGGGGGGGCGATAGCACAGATACGCAGTATTTT. Full variable domain (remainder filled in from reference TRBV25-1 and TRBJ2-3): EADIYQTPRYLVIGTGKKITLECSQTMGHDKMYWYQQDPGMELHLIHYSYGVNSTEKGDLSSESTVSRIRTEHFPLTLESARPSHTSQYLCASSGIGGGDSTDTQYFGPGTRLTVL.

This clonotype was seen only a few times. V usage is TRBV20-1 and J usage is TRBJ2-5; either TRBD1 or TRBD2 may supply D (5 bases each). The CDR3 consists of 16 residues. Trimming took off 0 bases at V and 2 bases at J, with 16 bases between the two ends. Germline-derived CDR1 and CDR2 are DFQATT and SNEGSKA (reference sequence). The CDR3 coding sequence is TGCAGTGCTAGAGATTGGAAGGGACGAGGGCAAGAGACCCAGTACTTC. As protein: CSARDWKGRGQETQYF.

This rearrangement joins TRBV29-1 to TRBJ2-3; 11 bases are shared with TRBD2. The CDR3 spans 14 residues. The germline CDR1 and CDR2 sequences are SQVTM and ANQGSEA. Germline trimming cut 7 bases from V and 1 base from J; bases unmatched to any gene: 4. The DNA for the CDR3 is TGCAGCGGAACGACTAGCGGGGGCACAGATACGCAGTATTTT. Its translation is CSGTTSGGTDTQYF.

This clonotype was seen a handful of times. This chain connects TRBV12-3 or TRBV12-4 to TRBJ1-2; D gene uncertain. The CDR3 loop spans 15 amino acids. The ends were cut back, 3 bases at V and 7 bases at J, with 18 bases in the middle. Written as DNA, the CDR3 is TGTGCCAGCAGTTTGCCGTGGACGGTTGATGGTGGCTACACCTTC. This codes for CASSLPWTVDGGYTF.

This clonotype was counted between two and nine times. V is TRBV7-8 and J is TRBJ2-1; D possibly matches TRBD1 or TRBD2 (6 bases each). V lost 1 base and J lost 2, with 9 bases in between. The CDR3 loop spans 15 amino acids. The germline V gene has CDR1 SGHVS and CDR2 FQNEAQ. The CDR3 here is CASSLDRGPYNEQFF. The CDR3 coding sequence is TGTGCCAGCAGCTTAGATCGGGGGCCCTACAATGAGCAGTTCTTC.

This clonotype was found a few times. The J gene is TRBJ2-3, the V gene TRBV5-1, with D perhaps matching TRBD1 (8 bases). CDR3 length: 13 residues. The germline V gene has CDR1 SGHRS and CDR2 YFSETQ. Trimming removed 0 bases at V and 15 bases at J, with 17 bases between. CDR3 bases: TGCGCCAGCAGCTTGGAGACAGGGGAGGGCGGATATTTT. Protein sequence: CASSLETGEGGYF.

This clonotype was counted a few times. V gene TRBV9 combines with J gene TRBJ1-1, with D unclear. The CDR3 is made up of 14 amino acids. Germline V gene sequence: CDR1 SGDLS, CDR2 YYNGEE. The V end lost 0 bases, the J end lost 2 bases, and 8 bases lay between the germline ends. The CDR3 region is CASSVAIGNTEAFF. CDR3 coding DNA: TGTGCCAGCAGCGTAGCTATCGGAAACACTGAAGCTTTCTTT.

The rearrangement links TRBV27 to TRBJ2-7; a possible D gene is TRBD2 (6 bases). Germline V gene sequence: CDR1 MNHEY, CDR2 SMNVEV (reference sequence). The CDR3 covers 16 residues. V gave up 10 bases and J gave up 1 base, with 23 bases separating them. CDR3 in DNA: TGTGCCACCGGCACGGGGGAAGGAATCCAATCCTACGAGCAGTACTTC. As protein: CATGTGEGIQSYEQYF.

This clonotype has just a few counts. The chain couples TRBV25-1 to TRBJ1-6; D not resolved. Germline V lookup: CDR1 MGHDK, CDR2 SYGVNS. The CDR3 has 11 amino acids. Trimming shortened V by 4 bases and J by 8 bases, and 3 bases separated the two germline ends. The DNA of the CDR3 is TGTGCCAGCAGTGGGGATTCACCCCTCCACTTT. Amino acids: CASSGDSPLHF.

The V and J genes are TRBV18 and TRBJ2-5; 7 bases line up with TRBD2. J gave up 4 bases and V 6 bases, and 11 bases lay outside the gene matches. The CDR3 consists of 15 residues. Per the germline V gene, CDR1 is KGHSH and CDR2 is LQKENI. The CDR3 spells CASSSTGTTGETQYF. For the CDR3, the DNA is TGTGCCAGCTCTTCAACCGGGACTACCGGAGAGACCCAGTACTTC.

This clonotype was counted many times. The CDR3 reads CASSDQGNEQFF. CDR3 coding DNA: TGTGCCAGCAGCGACCAGGGCAATGAGCAGTTCTTC. J is TRBJ2-1 and V is TRBV9; TRBD1 might be the D (5 bases). Deletions cut 3 bases from V and 6 bases from J, with 7 bases between. Germline CDR1 is SGDLS and CDR2 is YYNGEE. The length of the CDR3 is 12 residues.

This clonotype showed up just a few times. This rearrangement joins TRBV12-3 or TRBV12-4 to TRBJ2-2, with a tentative D call TRBD1 (6 bases). The germline V and J ends were trimmed by 7 bases and 6 bases, with 12 bases remaining between them. The CDR3 loop spans 13 amino acids. CDR3: CASNRARAGELFF. The CDR3 region has the DNA TGTGCCAGCAACAGGGCACGGGCCGGGGAGCTGTTTTTT.

This clonotype was observed at least ten times. The V and J genes are TRBV9 and TRBJ2-1; maybe TRBD2 (7 bases). CDR3 length: 13 residues. In germline, CDR1 is SGDLS, CDR2 YYNGEE. V shed 0 bases and J shed 10 bases, with 11 bases lying between them. CDR3 amino acids: CASSVGGGMEQFF. The CDR3 nucleotides read TGTGCCAGCAGCGTAGGCGGGGGCATGGAGCAGTTCTTC.

The V and J genes are TRBV7-2 and TRBJ2-7, with 8 bases aligning to TRBD1. The CDR3 has 18 amino acids. The ends lost 4 bases at V and 4 bases at J; junction bases unmatched: 18. Per the germline V gene, CDR1 is SGHTA and CDR2 is FQGNSA. The chain's CDR3 is CASSSRVQTQGVVYEQYF. DNA of the CDR3: TGTGCCAGCAGCTCAAGGGTCCAAACACAGGGGGTGGTGTACGAGCAGTACTTC.

This clonotype was recorded at least ten times. The chain couples TRBV10-3 to TRBJ2-3; D may be TRBD2 (6 bases). The CDR3 has 15 residues. Per the germline V gene, CDR1 is ENHRY and CDR2 is SYGVKD. Trimming left V 5 bases short and J 1 base short, with 13 bases between. The CDR3 bases are TGTGCCATCAGTCCCAGGCGGGGACGCACAGATACGCAGTATTTT. It specifies CAISPRRGRTDTQYF.

The sample holds many counts of this clonotype. Mismatch with germline at one junction end may stem from a read error. As DNA, the CDR3 is TGCAGCGTTAAAGACAGGACGAACACCGGGGAGCTGTTTTTT. The encoded protein is CSVKDRTNTGELFF. This sequence joins TRBV29-1 and TRBJ2-2; TRBD1 is a possible D gene (6 bases). CDR1 is SQVTM, CDR2 ANQGSEA, per germline. The CDR3 length is 14 residues.

There are many counts of this clonotype. The chain has TRBV4-1 and TRBJ1-2, with D hard to call. CDR3 size: 15 residues. Germline values: CDR1 MGHRA, CDR2 YSYEKL. Trimming stripped 1 base from V and 3 bases from J, with 12 bases between. CDR3 DNA: TGCGCCAGCAGCCAAGTGGAGGCGGGAGACTATGGCTACACCTTC. This codes for CASSQVEAGDYGYTF.

This clonotype came up many times. V is TRBV5-4 and J is TRBJ2-1; D unclear. The CDR3 has 15 amino acids. CDR1 is SGHNT and CDR2 is YYREEE in the germline V gene (reference sequence). V was clipped by 7 bases and J by 0 bases, with 14 bases between them. The CDR3 sequence is CASWAQTSSYNEQFF. CDR3 DNA sequence: TGTGCCAGCTGGGCCCAGACAAGCTCCTACAATGAGCAGTTCTTC.

This rearrangement joins TRBV20-1 to TRBJ2-2; D gene uncertain. Germline V gene lookup returns CDR1 DFQATT and CDR2 SNEGSKA (reference sequence). With 4 bases removed from V and 5 bases from J, the gap between germline ends came to 5 bases. The CDR3 length is 11 residues. As DNA, the CDR3 is TGCAGTGCTACTGAGACCGGGGAGCTGTTTTTT. It yields the protein CSATETGELFF.

This clonotype was recorded at least ten times. The chain links TRBV5-1 to TRBJ2-1, with 8 nucleotides matching TRBD1. There are 14 residues in the CDR3. Germline V gene lookup returns CDR1 SGHRS and CDR2 YFSETQ. Losses at the gene ends were 4 bases for V and 5 bases for J; bases not matched to a gene: 5. The CDR3 coding sequence is TGCGCCAGCAGCGAACAGGGGGATAACAATGAGCAGTTCTTC. This gives the protein CASSEQGDNNEQFF.